The clone carrying this T cell receptor (beta chain) was picked up a small number of times. What it binds is unknown. The data originate from a study of T cells in Graves' hyperthyroidism and ophthalmopathy. Overall study results and limits: Among thyroid clonotypes expanded above 0.001, most also appeared in blood.

Deletions cut 10 bases from V and 5 bases from J, with 14 bases between. The CDR3 runs to 12 residues. Germline CDR1 MNHEY, CDR2 SMNVEV (reference sequence). Regions amplified from RNA transcripts were the TCR beta CDR3 regions. The HTBI primer set was used in a first-round RT-PCR of the TCR CDR3. TCRdb re-derived calls from the multiplex PCR reads in MiXCR, one entry per CDR3 protein. This table has 490,000 or so distinct CDR3 sequences, approximately 20% appearing once. Uncontrolled infection, other autoimmune disease, pregnancy and lactation each barred patients from inclusion. The receptor comes from a man in his forties or fifties with Graves' ophthalmopathy. The rearrangement joins TRBV27 to TRBJ2-5; D is unclear. Sequenced material: blood. The DNA of the CDR3 is TGTGCCACCCGTAATTTGGCGGAGACCCAGTACTTC. It yields the protein CATRNLAETQYF.